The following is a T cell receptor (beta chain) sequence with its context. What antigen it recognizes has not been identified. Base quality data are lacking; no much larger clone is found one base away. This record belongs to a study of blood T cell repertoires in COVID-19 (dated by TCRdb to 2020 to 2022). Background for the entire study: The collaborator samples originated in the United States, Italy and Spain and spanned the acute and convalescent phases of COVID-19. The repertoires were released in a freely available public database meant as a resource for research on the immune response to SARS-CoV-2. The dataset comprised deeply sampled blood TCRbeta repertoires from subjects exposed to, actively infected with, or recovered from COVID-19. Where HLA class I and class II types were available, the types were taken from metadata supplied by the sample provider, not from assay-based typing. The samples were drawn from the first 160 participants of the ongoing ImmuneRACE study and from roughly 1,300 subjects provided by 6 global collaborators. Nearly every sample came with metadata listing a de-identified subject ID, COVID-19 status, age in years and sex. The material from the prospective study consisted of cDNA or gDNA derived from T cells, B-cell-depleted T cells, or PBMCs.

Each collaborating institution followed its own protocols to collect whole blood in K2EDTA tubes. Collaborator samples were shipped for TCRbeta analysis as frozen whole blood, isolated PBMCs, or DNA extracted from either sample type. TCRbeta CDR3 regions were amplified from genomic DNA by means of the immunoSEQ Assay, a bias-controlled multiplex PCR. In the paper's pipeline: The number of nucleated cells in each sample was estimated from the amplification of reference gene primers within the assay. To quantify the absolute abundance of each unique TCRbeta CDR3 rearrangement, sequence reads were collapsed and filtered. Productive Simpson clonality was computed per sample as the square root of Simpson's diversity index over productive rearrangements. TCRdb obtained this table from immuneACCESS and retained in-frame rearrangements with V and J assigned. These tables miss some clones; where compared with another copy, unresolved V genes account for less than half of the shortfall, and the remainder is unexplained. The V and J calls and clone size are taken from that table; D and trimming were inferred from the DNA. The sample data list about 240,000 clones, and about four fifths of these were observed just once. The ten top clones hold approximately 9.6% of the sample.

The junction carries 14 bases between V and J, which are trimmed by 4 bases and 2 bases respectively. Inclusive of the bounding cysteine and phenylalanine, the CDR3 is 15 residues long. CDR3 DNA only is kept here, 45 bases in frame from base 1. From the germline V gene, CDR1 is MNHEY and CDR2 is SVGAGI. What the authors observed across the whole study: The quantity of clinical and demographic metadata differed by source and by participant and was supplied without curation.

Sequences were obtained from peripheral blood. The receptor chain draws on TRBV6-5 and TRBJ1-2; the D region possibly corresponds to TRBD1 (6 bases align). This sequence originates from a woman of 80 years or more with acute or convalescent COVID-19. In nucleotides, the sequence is TGTGCCAGCAGTTCTCCCCGTACAGGGAACTATGGCTACACCTTC. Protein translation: CASSSPRTGNYGYTF.